A single sample is the source of the 8 T cell receptor beta chains below, sequenced in a study of vaccination and CD4 T cells after COVID-19. Noted time point: late sampling 161 to 241 days after vaccination in a few convalescent patients. Treatment noted: roughly 11-day PBMC culture with coronavirus spike peptide pools or control peptides (ViraFEST assay). Sequencing of the DNA from cultured CD4+ T cells was carried out with the Oncomine TCR Beta short-read assay. Each CDR3 protein gets one entry after TCRdb re-called the PCR reads with MiXCR. The data hold fewer than 20,000 distinct CDR3 sequences, with approximately 40% observed a single time. Their target antigens are unknown. Sequenced here: CD4+ T cells from blood, cultured in vitro, sampled about 7 months after SARS-CoV-2 vaccination. The source of these receptors is a human donor who had recovered from COVID-19.

The chain recombines TRBV11-1 with TRBJ2-3; D uncertain. In germline, CDR1 is SGHAT, CDR2 FQDESV (reference sequence). V lost 5 bases and J lost 4, with 4 bases in between. The CDR3 length is 11 residues. The CDR3 reads CASSPADTQYF. As DNA, the CDR3 is TGTGCCAGCAGCCCCGCAGATACGCAGTATTTT.

The genes are TRBV7-8 and TRBJ2-3; D is unresolved. The CDR3 covers 13 residues. V was cut by 3 bases and J by 1 base, with 5 bases left in between. Germline CDR1 reads SGHVS; CDR2 reads FQNEAQ. The CDR3 protein is CASSFVGTDTQYF. The CDR3 DNA is TGTGCCAGCAGCTTTGTAGGCACAGATACGCAGTATTTT.

This clonotype was observed a few times. The rearrangement links TRBV21-1 to TRBJ2-7; TRBD1 is taken as the D call from the table, unchecked against the DNA. TRBV21-1 represents a pseudogene. The CDR3 covers 14 residues. The CDR3 bases are TGTGCCAGCAGAGCGACCCTGCAGGAGTACGAGCAGTACTTC. It encodes CASRATLQEYEQYF.

This clonotype has a handful of counts. The rearrangement joins TRBV20-1 to TRBJ2-2; tentative D call: TRBD2 (6 bases). CDR3 length equals 13 residues. V lost 1 base to trimming and J lost 7 bases, with 10 bases between them. Germline V CDR1 and CDR2: DFQATT, SNEGSKA (reference sequence). CDR3 protein: CSARGGVGGELFF. In DNA, the CDR3 is TGCAGTGCTAGAGGGGGGGTTGGCGGGGAGCTGTTTTTT.

The chain uses TRBV7-2 and TRBJ2-7; D possibly corresponds to TRBD1 (6 bases). The CDR3 is 15 residues long. CDR1 and CDR2 from the germline V gene are SGHTA and FQGNSA. Trimming stripped 1 base from V and 3 bases from J, with 13 bases between. The CDR3 reads CASSLVAGQYYEQYF. CDR3 in DNA: TGTGCCAGCAGCTTAGTTGCTGGACAGTACTACGAGCAGTACTTC.

The chain has TRBV6-1 and TRBJ2-1, with TRBD2 as a possible D gene (6 bases). CDR3 length: 18 amino acids. V was pared by 7 bases and J by 4 bases, with 26 bases between. CDR1 is MNHNS, CDR2 SASEGT, per germline. The chain's CDR3 is CASTPTLVGGGLYNEQFF. The CDR3 region has the DNA TGTGCCAGCACCCCGACCCTCGTGGGCGGAGGGCTGTACAATGAGCAGTTCTTC.

The rearrangement joins TRBV2 to TRBJ1-1, with 8 bases aligning to TRBD1. The CDR3 has 14 residues. V dropped 4 bases and J dropped 7; count of bases not matched to a gene: 8. In germline, CDR1 is SNHLY, CDR2 FYNNEI. The CDR3 region is CASSAQGGSSEAFF. For the CDR3, the DNA is TGTGCCAGCAGTGCACAGGGGGGGTCCAGTGAAGCTTTCTTT.

V usage is TRBV4-2 and J usage is TRBJ2-5; 7 bases line up with TRBD2. This CDR3 is 16 amino acids long. Germline V gives CDR1 LGHNA, CDR2 YNFKEQ. The V gene end was trimmed by 3 bases and the J gene end by 0 bases; junction bases not matched to a gene: 7. Here the CDR3 reads CASSHVIAGNQETQYF. The CDR3 coding sequence is TGTGCCAGCAGCCATGTAATAGCGGGTAACCAAGAGACCCAGTACTTC.